These T cell receptor beta chains were read from a single sample in a study of cytomegalovirus exposure and HLA in healthy donors. The method was immunoSEQ multiplex PCR; TCRdb's version includes in-frame clones alone and lacks a portion of them. The sample holds tens of thousands of clones; approximately 70% are singletons and the top ten take roughly 21%. Sequences were obtained from PBMCs. The receptors were gathered from a woman aged 55-70 years in good health and CMV-seropositive. The conserved cysteine and the conserved F or W are not part of the CDR3 here. Each record gives: CDR3 protein, D gene, V gene. A D gene is named only where the DNA matches it firmly.

CDR3aa: ASSLGRGGANVLT
d_gene: NA
v_gene: TRBV7-7

CDR3aa: ASTARGSEVAF
d_gene: NA
v_gene: TRBV6-5

CDR3aa: ASGTPFYGYT
d_gene: NA
v_gene: TRBV4-1

CDR3aa: ASSQAQGNTEAF
d_gene: NA
v_gene: TRBV4-1

CDR3aa: ASSDRVNEKLF
d_gene: TRBD1
v_gene: TRBV5-8

CDR3aa: ASSFTGTATNYGYT
d_gene: TRBD1
v_gene: TRBV5-6

CDR3aa: ASSVGTGLGETQY
d_gene: TRBD1
v_gene: TRBV2

CDR3aa: ASSLVGSYEQY
d_gene: NA
v_gene: TRBV5-5

CDR3aa: ASSFRTGGAWDSPLH
d_gene: TRBD1
v_gene: TRBV27

CDR3aa: ASSTGTSGTGEQY
d_gene: TRBD2
v_gene: TRBV18

CDR3aa: ASSPGAANTEAF
d_gene: NA
v_gene: TRBV7-2

CDR3aa: ASNRGREGYGYT
d_gene: NA
v_gene: TRBV5-1

CDR3aa: ASSQVGGSYEQY
d_gene: NA
v_gene: TRBV14

CDR3aa: ASSRFLTGTASSYEQY
d_gene: TRBD1
v_gene: TRBV7-2

CDR3aa: ASSPKDSYKQY
d_gene: NA
v_gene: TRBV7-6

CDR3aa: ASSKASNSPLH
d_gene: NA
v_gene: TRBV19

CDR3aa: ASSPRQGSLGNTIY
d_gene: TRBD1
v_gene: TRBV18

CDR3aa: ASSLALGGDTEAF
d_gene: NA
v_gene: TRBV5-1

CDR3aa: ASSSQGGETQY
d_gene: NA
v_gene: TRBV5-6

CDR3aa: ASSLYRTGDEQY
d_gene: TRBD1
v_gene: TRBV5-5

CDR3aa: ASSLIVRAYGYT
d_gene: NA
v_gene: TRBV7-2

CDR3aa: ASSEAGSGGGSYNEQF
d_gene: TRBD2
v_gene: TRBV6-1

CDR3aa: ARSCVLPAPYNEQF
d_gene: NA
v_gene: TRBV30

CDR3aa: ASSVQGAQGDGYT
d_gene: TRBD1
v_gene: TRBV2

CDR3aa: SVDPATVGGQMNTEAF
d_gene: NA
v_gene: TRBV29-1

CDR3aa: ATSRDGRHLNYGYT
d_gene: NA
v_gene: TRBV15

CDR3aa: SVSGTGQMAQH
d_gene: TRBD1
v_gene: TRBV29-1

CDR3aa: ASSQSTLATVNEQF
d_gene: TRBD2
v_gene: TRBV4-1

CDR3aa: ASTTGTLSYNEQF
d_gene: NA
v_gene: TRBV2

CDR3aa: ASSQGGGESTDTQY
d_gene: NA
v_gene: TRBV4-1

CDR3aa: ASSISGGVDTQY
d_gene: TRBD2
v_gene: TRBV19

CDR3aa: ASSVASPGADTQY
d_gene: NA
v_gene: TRBV9

CDR3aa: ASSWADSTDTQY
d_gene: NA
v_gene: TRBV6-5

CDR3aa: AWNAGGQGARQPQH
d_gene: TRBD1
v_gene: TRBV30

CDR3aa: ASSLTGSNSPLH
d_gene: TRBD1
v_gene: TRBV28

CDR3aa: ASSDAGTDTQY
d_gene: NA
v_gene: TRBV2

CDR3aa: ASIDPQRGRNNEQF
d_gene: TRBD2
v_gene: TRBV5-1

CDR3aa: AISGEGGGTDTQY
d_gene: NA
v_gene: TRBV10-3

CDR3aa: ASGSDRPPGPQH
d_gene: NA
v_gene: TRBV12-5

CDR3aa: ASSVTLQGVRDTEAF
d_gene: TRBD1
v_gene: TRBV9

CDR3aa: ASRQDTATNEKLF
d_gene: NA
v_gene: TRBV5-1

CDR3aa: ASSQASGRGSYGYT
d_gene: TRBD1
v_gene: TRBV4-1

CDR3aa: ASSLRDAGLSGNTIY
d_gene: NA
v_gene: TRBV7-8

CDR3aa: ASSPGTVMFSVAF
d_gene: TRBD1
v_gene: TRBV2

CDR3aa: ASSESRHGNYGYT
d_gene: NA
v_gene: TRBV25-1

CDR3aa: ASSLAYGMHSPLH
d_gene: NA
v_gene: TRBV7-2

CDR3aa: AVRRDRENTEAF
d_gene: TRBD1
v_gene: TRBV5-1

CDR3aa: ASSVEALEGGELF
d_gene: NA
v_gene: TRBV9

CDR3aa: SSSFGDYSNQPQH
d_gene: NA
v_gene: TRBV7-9

CDR3aa: ASGTGRGTEAF
d_gene: TRBD1
v_gene: TRBV2

CDR3aa: ASSRQGYSNQPQH
d_gene: TRBD1
v_gene: TRBV6-5

CDR3aa: AISVGGGATEAF
d_gene: NA
v_gene: TRBV10-3

CDR3aa: ASSRGGAEAF
d_gene: NA
v_gene: TRBV2